This entry is about one T cell receptor (beta chain). Its antigen is undetermined. The germline gives CDR1 SGHRS, CDR2 YFSETQ. The length of the CDR3 is 13 residues. V lost 1 base and J lost 7; bases outside the gene matches: 2. This entry comes from a study of OX40 agonist ivuxolimab in advanced cancers. Overall study findings and caveats: Dosing at 0.1 to 3.0 mg/kg was accompanied by clonal expansion of CD4+ and CD8+ blood T cells by week 6.

Data came from immunoSEQ multiplex PCR; TCRdb stores just in-frame clones and leaves some out. The sample has approximately 60,000 clones; about four fifths are singletons. Sample: CD4+ or CD8+ T cells sorted from blood, taken in a trial of the OX40 agonist ivuxolimab. The receptor was isolated from an adult with an advanced solid tumor such as melanoma, head and neck, liver or kidney cancer. The chain carries TRBV5-1 and TRBJ2-1, with 7 bases matching TRBD2. CDR3 region: CASSLQAGNEQFF. DNA of the CDR3: TGCGCCAGCAGCTTGCAAGCGGGGAATGAGCAGTTCTTC. Variable domain in full (rest from reference TRBV5-1 and TRBJ2-1): KAGVTQTPRYLIKTRGQQVTLSCSPISGHRSVSWYQQTPGQGLQFLFEYFSETQRNKGNFPGRFSGRQFSNSRSEMNVSTLELGDSALYLCASSLQAGNEQFFGPGTRLTVL.